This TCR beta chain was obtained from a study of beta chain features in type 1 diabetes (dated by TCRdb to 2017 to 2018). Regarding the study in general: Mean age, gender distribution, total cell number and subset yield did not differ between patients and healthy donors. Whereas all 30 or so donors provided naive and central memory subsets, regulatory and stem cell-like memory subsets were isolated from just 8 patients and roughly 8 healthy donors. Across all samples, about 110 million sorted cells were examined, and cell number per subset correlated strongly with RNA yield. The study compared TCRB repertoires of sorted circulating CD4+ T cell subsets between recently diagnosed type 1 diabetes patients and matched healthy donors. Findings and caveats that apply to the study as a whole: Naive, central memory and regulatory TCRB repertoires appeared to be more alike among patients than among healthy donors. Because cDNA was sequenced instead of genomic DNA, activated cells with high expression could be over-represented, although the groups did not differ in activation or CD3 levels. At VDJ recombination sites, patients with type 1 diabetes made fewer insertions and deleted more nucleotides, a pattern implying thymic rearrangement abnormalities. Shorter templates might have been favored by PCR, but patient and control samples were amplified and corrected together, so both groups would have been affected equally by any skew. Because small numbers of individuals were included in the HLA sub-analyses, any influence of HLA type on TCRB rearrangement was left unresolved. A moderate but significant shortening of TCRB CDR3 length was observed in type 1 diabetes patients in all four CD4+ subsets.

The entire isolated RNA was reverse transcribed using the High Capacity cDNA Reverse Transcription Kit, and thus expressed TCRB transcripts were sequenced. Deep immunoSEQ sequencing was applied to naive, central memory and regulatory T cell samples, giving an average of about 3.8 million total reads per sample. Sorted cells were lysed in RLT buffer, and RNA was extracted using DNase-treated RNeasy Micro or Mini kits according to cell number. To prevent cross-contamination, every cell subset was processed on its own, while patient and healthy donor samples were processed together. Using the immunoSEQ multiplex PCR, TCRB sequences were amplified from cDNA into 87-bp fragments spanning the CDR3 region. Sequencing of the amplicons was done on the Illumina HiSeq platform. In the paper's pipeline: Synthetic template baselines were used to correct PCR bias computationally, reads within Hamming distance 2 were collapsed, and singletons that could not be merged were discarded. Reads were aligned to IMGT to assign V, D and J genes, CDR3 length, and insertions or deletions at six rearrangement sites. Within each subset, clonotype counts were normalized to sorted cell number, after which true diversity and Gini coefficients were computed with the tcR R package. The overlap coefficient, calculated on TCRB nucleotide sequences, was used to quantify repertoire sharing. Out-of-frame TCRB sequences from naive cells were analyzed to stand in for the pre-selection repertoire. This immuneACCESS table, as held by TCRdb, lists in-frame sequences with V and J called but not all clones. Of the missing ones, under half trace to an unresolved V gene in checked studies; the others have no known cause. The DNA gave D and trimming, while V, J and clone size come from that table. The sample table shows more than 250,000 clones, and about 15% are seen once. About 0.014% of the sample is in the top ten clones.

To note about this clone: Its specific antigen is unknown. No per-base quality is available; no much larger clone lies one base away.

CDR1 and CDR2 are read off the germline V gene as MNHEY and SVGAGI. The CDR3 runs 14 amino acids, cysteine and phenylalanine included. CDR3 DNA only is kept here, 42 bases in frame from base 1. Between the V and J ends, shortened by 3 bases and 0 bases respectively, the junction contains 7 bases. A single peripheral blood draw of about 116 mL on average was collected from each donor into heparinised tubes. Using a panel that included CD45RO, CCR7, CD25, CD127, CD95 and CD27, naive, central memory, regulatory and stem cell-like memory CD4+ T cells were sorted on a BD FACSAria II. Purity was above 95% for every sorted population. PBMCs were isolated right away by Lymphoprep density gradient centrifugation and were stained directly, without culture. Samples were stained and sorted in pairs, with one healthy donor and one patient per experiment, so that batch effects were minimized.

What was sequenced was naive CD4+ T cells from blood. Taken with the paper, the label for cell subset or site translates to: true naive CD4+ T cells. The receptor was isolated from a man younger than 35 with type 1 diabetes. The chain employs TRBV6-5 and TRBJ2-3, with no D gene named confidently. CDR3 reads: CASSYYKSTDTQYF. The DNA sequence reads TGTGCCAGCAGTTATTACAAGAGCACAGATACGCAGTATTTT.